A selection of T cell receptor beta chains follows, all from one sample in a study of spatial heterogeneity in lung cancer. One entry per CDR3 protein, called by TCRdb with MiXCR from the 5' RACE reads. The repertoire holds 40,000 to 50,000 distinct CDR3 sequences, with around 15% as singletons. Sequencing used PBMCs, obtained at surgery. These receptors were collected from a male donor with early-stage non-small cell lung cancer. Both conserved end residues are part of each CDR3. The D gene is left open where the match is weak. Only part of the rows carry a size: once, few, many, or a class if the clone is expanded.

v_call,clone_size,d_call,j_call,cdr3_aa,cdr3_nt
TRBV29-1,many,-,TRBJ2-2,CSVGYGTTGELFF,TGCAGCGTTGGCTACGGGACCACCGGGGAGCTGTTTTTT
TRBV20-1,-,TRBD1,TRBJ1-6,CSAPNWDRGNSPLHF,TGCAGTGCCCCCAACTGGGACAGGGGGAATTCACCCCTCCACTTT
TRBV7-2,-,-,TRBJ2-6,CASRRRGSSGANVLTF,TGTGCCAGCAGGAGACGGGGTTCGTCTGGGGCCAACGTCCTGACTTTC
TRBV20-1,few,-,TRBJ1-2,CSASSLIPSGYTF,TGCAGTGCTAGTTCTCTTATTCCCTCTGGCTACACCTTC
TRBV3-1,few,TRBD2,TRBJ2-4,CASSQGTSGDIQYF,TGTGCCAGCAGCCAAGGGACTAGCGGCGACATTCAGTACTTC
TRBV5-1,-,-,TRBJ2-1,CASSGATQGTYNEQFF,TGCGCCAGCAGCGGGGCTACCCAGGGGACCTACAATGAGCAGTTCTTC
TRBV5-1,-,TRBD1,TRBJ1-1,CASSLQGADTEAFF,TGCGCCAGCAGCTTGCAGGGGGCTGACACTGAAGCTTTCTTT
TRBV20-1,-,-,TRBJ1-1,CSATSTRGNTEAFF,TGCAGTGCAACCTCCACCAGGGGGAACACTGAAGCTTTCTTT
TRBV3-1,-,-,TRBJ1-1,CASSQTQPGGAFF,TGTGCCAGCAGCCAGACTCAGCCGGGGGGGGCTTTCTTT
TRBV7-9,-,-,TRBJ1-1,CASRGTGTAFF,TGTGCCAGCAGAGGCACCGGGACAGCTTTCTTT
TRBV5-1,many,TRBD2,TRBJ2-1,CASSLALLAGLSDEQFF,TGCGCCAGCAGCCTCGCGTTGCTAGCGGGGCTCTCCGATGAGCAGTTCTTC
TRBV7-9,-,-,TRBJ1-1,CASSFSAGRITEAFF,TGTGCCAGCAGCTTTTCCGCAGGGCGAATAACTGAAGCTTTCTTT
TRBV7-3,few,TRBD2,TRBJ2-1,CASSFSGTSSRNEQFF,TGTGCCAGCAGCTTTTCCGGGACTAGCTCACGCAATGAGCAGTTCTTC
TRBV7-2,many,-,TRBJ2-7,CASSPSGTAYEQYF,TGTGCCAGCAGCCCCTCCGGGACTGCCTACGAGCAGTACTTC
TRBV29-1,many,-,TRBJ2-3,CSVGGVADTQYF,TGCAGCGTTGGAGGTGTCGCAGATACGCAGTATTTT
TRBV7-9,few,-,TRBJ2-3,CASRLTPTGSTDTQYF,TGTGCCAGCAGATTGACCCCTACGGGGAGCACAGATACGCAGTATTTT
TRBV7-2,-,-,TRBJ2-7,CASSLRTGQTPYEQYF,TGTGCCAGCAGCTTAAGGACCGGACAGACCCCCTACGAGCAGTACTTC
TRBV12-3/TRBV12-4,many,-,TRBJ2-7,CASSIGVINEQYF,TGTGCCAGCAGCATAGGGGTAATCAACGAGCAGTACTTC
TRBV6-1,-,-,TRBJ1-2,CASSDEAKAYGYTF,TGTGCCAGCAGTGATGAGGCTAAGGCCTATGGCTACACCTTC
TRBV28,many,TRBD2,TRBJ2-7,CASSWSMTSGGSYEQYF,TGTGCCAGCAGTTGGAGTATGACTAGCGGGGGATCCTACGAGCAGTACTTC
TRBV20-1,-,-,TRBJ1-3,CSARDGGQPGHGNTIYF,TGCAGTGCTAGAGATGGTGGGCAGCCTGGGCATGGAAACACCATATATTTT
TRBV6-2/TRBV6-3,many,-,TRBJ2-5,CASRLGTLETQYF,TGTGCCAGCCGATTGGGGACGTTAGAGACCCAGTACTTC